This T cell receptor (beta chain) comes out of a study of spatial heterogeneity in lung cancer. In TCRdb, the 5' RACE reads were re-called with MiXCR into one record per CDR3 protein. The profile shows tens of thousands of distinct CDR3 sequences, less than 15% of them singletons. Time point indicated: sample taken at primary tumor resection. The sequencing here drew on PBMCs, taken at surgery. The receptor was derived from a male donor with early-stage non-small cell lung cancer.

CDR3 in amino acids: CASSPAGLLSYGYTF. The CDR3 bases are TGTGCCAGCAGCCCCGCCGGGCTCCTGAGCTATGGCTACACCTTC. The chain uses TRBV6-5 and TRBJ1-2; D call uncertain. This CDR3 has 15 amino acids. V shed 6 bases and J shed 4 bases, with 18 bases lying between them. The germline V gene has CDR1 MNHEY and CDR2 SVGAGI.